This T cell receptor (beta chain) comes out of a study of molecular identifiers for immune sequencing clone quantification (dated by TCRdb to 2017 to 2018). Some background on the complete study: For a replicate experiment, the RNA from either about 20,000 or 100,000 naive CD8 T cells was divided into five aliquots, and four of those aliquots went on to sequencing. CD8 T cells were used in a methods study to benchmark molecular-identifier clustering-based TCR repertoire sequencing (MIDCIRS) and TCR RNA copy counting. Study-level results and caveats: Without barcode sub-clustering, chimeric consensus sequences inflated TCR diversity; chimeras reached as high as 47%. A single cell's worth of spiked-in Jurkat TCR RNA was reported detectable even among 750,000 to 1,000,000 naive CD8 T cells. In CMV-specific effector cells, over 97% of molecules were held by clones above 20 RNA copies, whereas under 1% of molecules were held by such clones in naive cells. Modeling gave 3 to 3.5 recovered TCR RNA copies per cell versus about 10 by digital PCR, implying about 30% capture efficiency. Highly expanded clone sizes could be underestimated because identical TCR molecules may share a barcode. The naive libraries included spiked-in Jurkat TCR RNA (roughly ten copies' worth), and this Jurkat TCR RNA is not part of the donor repertoire.

Libraries of naive CD8 T cells were generated from roughly 20,000 to 1,000,000 sorted cells, with 10%, 30% or 50% of the purified RNA used. Naive CD8 T cells, defined as CD8+CD4-CCR7+CD45RA+, were FACS-sorted into RLT Plus buffer on a BD FACSAria II. To test detection sensitivity, Jurkat RNA equal to some 11 TCR copies was added to samples of roughly 19,000-1,100,000 naive CD8 T cells. Enrichment of CD8 T cells was done with RosetteSep CD8+ T Cell Enrichment Cocktail plus Ficoll-Paque, and ACK red cell lysis came afterward. V is clipped by 0 bases and J by 2 bases, and the sequence between their germline boundaries is 15 bases long. The CDR3 numbers 17 residues from cysteine through phenylalanine. Of all the DNA, just the CDR3 is kept, 51 bases in frame from base 1. The germline V gene provides CDR1 LGHNA and CDR2 YSLEER. This clonotype came up a few times. No cognate antigen has been identified for it. There are no base qualities to consult, and no much larger clone falls within one base.

Libraries were constructed by PCR. For sequencing, a NextSeq 500 was employed. Bulk TCR libraries were made following a previously described method, with the TCR primers given in Table S5. The Qiagen AllPrep DNA/RNA kit was used to purify total RNA. Before analysis, reads from multiple sequencing runs of the same library were pooled. Concerning the study's data processing: Only reads with exact TCR constant sequence were kept, trimmed to 150 nt, and grouped by their 12-nt molecular barcodes. Reads inside each barcode group were sub-clustered using a 15% Levenshtein threshold, and a quality-weighted consensus sequence was constructed for each RNA molecule. Non-functional sequences were discarded, and so were lower-count sequences lying one edit away from another sequence. Based on a fit of two negative binomial distributions, barcode sub-clusters having less than 20% of the maximum read count were discarded. TCRdb reprocessed the public reads (quality trimming at Q25 with fastp, clone calling with MiXCR) and kept in-frame beta chains. Every distinct CDR3 protein forms one entry, paired with its most common genes and DNA. The V and J calls were not made by the authors but by TCRdb's processing. In this sample the table shows hundreds of thousands of distinct CDR3 sequences, around 25% of which occur a single time. Approximately 0.75% of the sample rests with the top ten.

Input material: naive CD8+ T cells from blood, with Jurkat cell RNA spiked in. The intended sense of this specimen's cell subset or site label: FACS-sorted CD8+CD4-CCR7+CD45RA+ naive T cells. Recombination joined TRBV4-3 with TRBJ2-3; TRBD2 is perhaps the D gene, given 6 matching bases. The receptor's source is a human donor in good health. Some libraries in this study had Jurkat cell RNA spiked in. The DNA sequence follows: TGCGCCAGCAGCCAAGAGGTTTTAACGGGAGACACAGATACGCAGTATTTT. It translates to CASSQEVLTGDTDTQYF.